Following are 10 T cell receptor beta chains from one sample sequenced in a study of blood T cell repertoires in COVID-19. Assay: immunoSEQ multiplex PCR; the TCRdb copy retains only in-frame clones and omits some. The sample consists of 200,000 to 250,000 clones, 85% to 90% of them appearing once. The source material was peripheral blood. Receptors originate from a man aged 80 or over with acute or convalescent COVID-19.

The chain employs TRBV5-1 and TRBJ2-5, with 9 positions matching TRBD2. V trimming: 5 bases; J trimming: 7 bases; junction bases outside the gene matches: 9. CDR3 length: 14 amino acids. Germline V gene sequence: CDR1 SGHRS, CDR2 YFSETQ. CDR3: CASRAGTSRGTQYF. The CDR3 bases are TGCGCCAGCAGGGCCGGGACTAGCAGAGGGACCCAGTACTTC.

This clone was seen once. The chain couples TRBV7-9 to TRBJ1-2; 8 nucleotides align to TRBD1. Germline CDR1 reads SEHNR; CDR2 reads FQNEAQ (reference sequence). This CDR3 contains 14 residues. Trimming took 5 bases from V and 5 from J; bases not matched to a gene: 7. CDR3 region: CASSRGQADYGYTF. For the CDR3, the DNA is TGTGCCAGCAGCAGGGGACAGGCAGATTATGGCTACACCTTC.

The chain has TRBV29-1 and TRBJ2-7; TRBD2 matches at 15 bases. This CDR3 comprises 16 residues. Trimming took 7 bases from V and 3 from J; bases not matched to a gene: 10. The germline V gene encodes CDR1 SQVTM and CDR2 ANQGSEA. CDR3 sequence reads: CSARGLAGGPGYEQYF. CDR3 DNA: TGCAGCGCCCGAGGACTAGCGGGAGGGCCAGGCTACGAGCAGTACTTC.

The rearrangement uses TRBV4-2 and TRBJ2-3; no firm D call. Trimming removed 2 bases at V and 3 bases at J, with 3 bases between. This CDR3 region has 12 residues. Germline CDR1 and CDR2: LGHNA and YNFKEQ. The CDR3 DNA follows: TGTGCCAGCAGCCAAATAACAGATACGCAGTATTTT. This gives the protein CASSQITDTQYF.

This chain links TRBV3-1 (or the pseudogene TRBV3-2) with TRBJ2-7; the match to TRBD2 covers 7 bases. Per germline, CDR1 LGHDT and CDR2 YNNKEL (reference sequence). The CDR3 runs 16 residues. J gave up 3 bases and V 4 bases, and 12 bases lay outside the gene matches. The CDR3: CASSPSLGEGSYEQYF. The DNA of the CDR3 is TGTGCCAGCAGCCCCTCGTTGGGGGAGGGAAGCTACGAGCAGTACTTC.

The chain is built from TRBV28 and TRBJ1-1, with a tentative D call TRBD1 (5 bases). This CDR3 is built from 16 residues. Trimming took off 5 bases at V and 0 bases at J, with 16 bases between the two ends. Germline loops: CDR1 MDHEN, CDR2 SYDVKM. The CDR3 nucleotides read TGTGCCAGCAGTCCTACCCCGACAGACTTGAACACTGAAGCTTTCTTT. It specifies CASSPTPTDLNTEAFF. The full variable domain, completed using reference TRBV28 and TRBJ1-1, is DVKVTQSSRYLVKRTGEKVFLECVQDMDHENMFWYRQDPGLGLRLIYFSYDVKMKEKGDIPEGYSVSREKKERFSLILESASTNQTSMYLCASSPTPTDLNTEAFFGQGTRLTVV.

The V gene is TRBV7-8, the J gene TRBJ1-3; D ambiguous. Germline V gives CDR1 SGHVS, CDR2 FQNEAQ. CDR3 length: 14 amino acids. V shed 5 bases and J shed 0 bases, with 8 bases lying between them. The CDR3: CASSLYSSGNTIYF. The CDR3 coding sequence is TGTGCCAGCAGCCTATACAGCTCTGGAAACACCATATATTTT.

J is TRBJ1-2 and V is TRBV6-1; TRBD1 might be the D (6 bases). V was pared by 1 base and J by 0 bases, with 12 bases between. The CDR3 runs 16 residues. Germline V gene data show CDR1 as MNHNS and CDR2 as SASEGT. CDR3 sequence: CASSEGGQQANYGYTF. As DNA, the CDR3 is TGTGCCAGCAGTGAAGGTGGACAGCAAGCTAACTATGGCTACACCTTC.

The J gene is TRBJ2-3, the V gene TRBV30; the match to TRBD1 covers 10 bases. After removal of 4 bases from V and 6 bases from J, the junction contained 10 bases not matched to a gene. This CDR3 spans 15 amino acids. From germline, CDR1 is GTSNPN and CDR2 SVGIG (reference sequence). CDR3 sequence (DNA): TGTGCCTGGACCATAGGACAGGGGGGCTTTGATACGCAGTATTTT. Protein sequence: CAWTIGQGGFDTQYF.

V and J are TRBV9 and TRBJ2-1; 15 positions agree with TRBD2. There are 20 residues in the CDR3. Germline loops: CDR1 SGDLS, CDR2 YYNGEE. With 4 bases clipped from V and 2 bases from J, the junction kept 13 bases outside the gene matches. The chain's CDR3 is CASSPIGTSGRIRTYNEQFF. CDR3 nucleotides: TGTGCCAGCAGCCCAATCGGGACTAGCGGGAGGATAAGGACCTACAATGAGCAGTTCTTC.